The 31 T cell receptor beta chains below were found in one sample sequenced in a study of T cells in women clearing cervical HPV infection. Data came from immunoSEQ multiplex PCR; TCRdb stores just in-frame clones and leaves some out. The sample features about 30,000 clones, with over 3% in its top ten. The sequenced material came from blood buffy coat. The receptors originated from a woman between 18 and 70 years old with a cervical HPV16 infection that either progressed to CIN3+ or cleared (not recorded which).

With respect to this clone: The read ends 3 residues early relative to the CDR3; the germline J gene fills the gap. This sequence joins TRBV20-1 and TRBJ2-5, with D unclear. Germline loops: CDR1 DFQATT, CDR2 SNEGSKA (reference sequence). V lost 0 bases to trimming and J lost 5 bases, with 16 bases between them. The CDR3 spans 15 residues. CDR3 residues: CSARDFLGPRETQYF. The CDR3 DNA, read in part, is TGCAGTGCTAGAGATTTTTTAGGGCCGAGGGAGACC.

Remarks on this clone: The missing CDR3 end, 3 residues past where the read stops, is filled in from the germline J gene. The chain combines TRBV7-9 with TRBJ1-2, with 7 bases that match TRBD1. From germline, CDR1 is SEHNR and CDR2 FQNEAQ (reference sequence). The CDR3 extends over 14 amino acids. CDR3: CASSIQGGRIDYTF. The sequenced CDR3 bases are TGTGCCAGCAGCATTCAGGGGGGAAGGATCGAC.

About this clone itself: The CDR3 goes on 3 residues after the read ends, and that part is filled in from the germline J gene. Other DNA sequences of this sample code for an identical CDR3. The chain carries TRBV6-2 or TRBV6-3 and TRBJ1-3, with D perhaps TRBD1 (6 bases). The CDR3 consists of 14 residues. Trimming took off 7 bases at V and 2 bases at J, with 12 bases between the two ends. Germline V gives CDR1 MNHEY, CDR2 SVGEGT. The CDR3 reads CASISGGPGNTIYF. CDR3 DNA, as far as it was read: TGTGCCAGCATCAGCGGGGGGCCTGGAAACACC.

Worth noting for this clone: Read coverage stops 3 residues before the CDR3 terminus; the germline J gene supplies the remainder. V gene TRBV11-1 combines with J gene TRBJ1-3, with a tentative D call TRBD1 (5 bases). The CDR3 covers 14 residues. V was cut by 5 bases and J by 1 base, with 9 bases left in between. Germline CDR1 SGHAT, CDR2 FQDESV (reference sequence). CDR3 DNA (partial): TGTGCCAGCAGCCCAGGGACTTCTGGAAACACC. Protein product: CASSPGTSGNT. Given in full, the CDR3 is CASSPGTSGNTIYF.

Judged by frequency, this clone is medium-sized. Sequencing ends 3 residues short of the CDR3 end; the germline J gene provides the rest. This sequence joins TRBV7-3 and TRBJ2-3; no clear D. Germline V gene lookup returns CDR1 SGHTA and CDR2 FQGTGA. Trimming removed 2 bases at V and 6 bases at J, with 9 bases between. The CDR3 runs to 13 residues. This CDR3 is CASSLVSLDTQYF. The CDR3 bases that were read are TGTGCCAGCAGCTTAGTCTCTTTGGATACG.

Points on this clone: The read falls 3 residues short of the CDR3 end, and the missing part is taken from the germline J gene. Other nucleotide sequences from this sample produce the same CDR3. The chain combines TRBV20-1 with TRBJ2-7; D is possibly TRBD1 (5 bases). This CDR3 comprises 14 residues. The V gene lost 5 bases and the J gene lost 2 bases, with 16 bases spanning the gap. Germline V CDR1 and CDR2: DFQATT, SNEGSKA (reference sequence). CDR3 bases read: TGCAGTGCTCCCCGACAGAAACCGCCCTACGAG. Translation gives CSAPRQKPPYE. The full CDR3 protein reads CSAPRQKPPYEQYF.

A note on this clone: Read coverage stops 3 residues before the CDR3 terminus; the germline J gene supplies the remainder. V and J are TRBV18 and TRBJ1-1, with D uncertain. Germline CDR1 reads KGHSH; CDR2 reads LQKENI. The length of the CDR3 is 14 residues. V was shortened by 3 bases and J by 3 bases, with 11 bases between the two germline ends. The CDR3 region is CASSPAGTHTEAFF. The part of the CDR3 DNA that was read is TGTGCCAGCTCACCCGCAGGAACCCACACTGAA.

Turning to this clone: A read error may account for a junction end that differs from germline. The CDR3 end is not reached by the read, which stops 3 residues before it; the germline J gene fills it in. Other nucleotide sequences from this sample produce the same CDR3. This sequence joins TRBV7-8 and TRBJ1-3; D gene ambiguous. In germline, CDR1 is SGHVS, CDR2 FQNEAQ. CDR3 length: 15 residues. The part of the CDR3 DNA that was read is TGTGCCAGCAGCGCGGGGTTAAGCTCTGGAAACACG. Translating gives CASSAGLSSGNT. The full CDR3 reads CASSAGLSSGNTIYF. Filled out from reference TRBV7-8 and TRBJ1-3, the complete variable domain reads GAGVSQSPRYKVAKRGQDVALRCDPISGHVSLFWYQQALGQGPEFLTYFQNEAQLDKSGLPSDRFFAERPEGSVSTLKIQRTQQEDSAVYLCASSAGLSSGNTIYFGEGSWLTVV.

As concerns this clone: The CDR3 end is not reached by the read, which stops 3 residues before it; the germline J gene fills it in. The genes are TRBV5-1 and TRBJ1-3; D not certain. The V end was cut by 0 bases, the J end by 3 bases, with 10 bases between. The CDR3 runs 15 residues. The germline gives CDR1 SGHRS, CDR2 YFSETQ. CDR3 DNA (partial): TGCGCCAGCAGCTTGGGCCCGGAGGGTGGAAACACC. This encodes CASSLGPEGGNT. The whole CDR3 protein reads CASSLGPEGGNTIYF.

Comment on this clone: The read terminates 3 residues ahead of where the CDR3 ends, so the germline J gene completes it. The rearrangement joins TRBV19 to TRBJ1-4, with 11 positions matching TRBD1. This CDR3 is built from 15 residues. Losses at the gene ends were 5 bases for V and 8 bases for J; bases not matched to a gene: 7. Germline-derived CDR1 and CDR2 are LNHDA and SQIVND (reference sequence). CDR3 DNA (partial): TGTGCCAGTAGTCCCCGGACAGGGGGCGAAGAAAAA. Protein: CASSPRTGGEEK. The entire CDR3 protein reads CASSPRTGGEEKLFF.

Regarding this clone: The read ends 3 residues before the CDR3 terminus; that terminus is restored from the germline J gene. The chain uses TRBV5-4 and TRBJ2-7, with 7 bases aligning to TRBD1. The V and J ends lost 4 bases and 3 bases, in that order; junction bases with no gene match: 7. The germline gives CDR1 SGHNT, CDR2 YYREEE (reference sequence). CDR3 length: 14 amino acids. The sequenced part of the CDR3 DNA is TGTGCCAGCAGCCCCGGGACAGCGTACTACGAG. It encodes CASSPGTAYYE. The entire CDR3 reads CASSPGTAYYEQYF.

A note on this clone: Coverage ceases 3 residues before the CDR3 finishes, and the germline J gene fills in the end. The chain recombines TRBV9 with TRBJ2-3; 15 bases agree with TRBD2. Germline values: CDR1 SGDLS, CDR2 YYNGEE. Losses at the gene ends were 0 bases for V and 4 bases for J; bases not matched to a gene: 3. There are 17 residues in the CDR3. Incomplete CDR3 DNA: TGTGCCAGCAGCGTAGGTGGACTAGCGGGGGGGGCAGATACG. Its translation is CASSVGGLAGGADT. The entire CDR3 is CASSVGGLAGGADTQYF.

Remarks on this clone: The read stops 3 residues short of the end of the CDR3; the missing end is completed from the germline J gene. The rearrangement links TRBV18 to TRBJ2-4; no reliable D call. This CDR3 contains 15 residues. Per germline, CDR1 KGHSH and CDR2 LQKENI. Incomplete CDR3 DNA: TGTGCCAGCTCACCACTCTCTTTCGAAGGTCATGGT. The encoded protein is CASSPLSFEGHG. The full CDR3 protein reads CASSPLSFEGHGQYF.

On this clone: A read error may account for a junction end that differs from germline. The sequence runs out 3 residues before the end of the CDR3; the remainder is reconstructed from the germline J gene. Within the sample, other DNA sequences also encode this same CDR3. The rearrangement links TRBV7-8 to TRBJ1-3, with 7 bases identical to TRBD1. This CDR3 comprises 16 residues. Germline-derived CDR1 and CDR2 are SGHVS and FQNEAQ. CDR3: CASSLAGTALGNTIYF. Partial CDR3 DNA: TGTGCCAGCAGCTTAGCTGGGACAGCCCTAGGAAACACA. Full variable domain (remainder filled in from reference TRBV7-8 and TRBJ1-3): GAGVSQSPRYKVAKRGQDVALRCDPISGHVSLFWYQQALGQGPEFLTYFQNEAQLDKSGLPSDRFFAERPEGSVSTLKIQRTQQEDSAVYLCASSLAGTALGNTIYFGEGSWLTVV.

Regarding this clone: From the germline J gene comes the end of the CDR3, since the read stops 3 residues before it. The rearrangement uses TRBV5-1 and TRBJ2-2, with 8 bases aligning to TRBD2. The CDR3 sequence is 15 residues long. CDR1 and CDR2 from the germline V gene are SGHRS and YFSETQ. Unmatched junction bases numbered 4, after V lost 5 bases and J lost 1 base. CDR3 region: CASRDLAGNTGELFF. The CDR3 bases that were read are TGCGCCAGCAGAGACCTAGCGGGGAACACCGGGGAG.

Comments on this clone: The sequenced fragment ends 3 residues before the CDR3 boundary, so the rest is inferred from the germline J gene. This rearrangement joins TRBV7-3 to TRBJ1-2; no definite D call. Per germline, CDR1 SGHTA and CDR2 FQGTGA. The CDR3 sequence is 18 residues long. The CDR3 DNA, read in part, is TGTGCCAGCAGCTTAAGGTCTAGCGGGGTCGGTAGCACAGATACC. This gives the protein CASSLRSSGVGSTDT. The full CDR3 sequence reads CASSLRSSGVGSTDTYTF.

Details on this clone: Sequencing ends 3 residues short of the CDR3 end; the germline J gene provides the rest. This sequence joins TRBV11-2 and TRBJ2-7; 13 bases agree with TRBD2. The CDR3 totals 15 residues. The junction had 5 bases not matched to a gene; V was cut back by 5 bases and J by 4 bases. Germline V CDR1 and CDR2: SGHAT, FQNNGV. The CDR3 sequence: CASSLTTSGGYEQYF. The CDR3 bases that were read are TGTGCCAGCAGCCTCACGACTAGCGGGGGGTACGAG. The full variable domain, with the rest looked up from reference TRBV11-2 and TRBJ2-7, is EAGVAQSPRYKIIEKRQSVAFWCNPISGHATLYWYQQILGQGPKLLIQFQNNGVVDDSQLPKDRFSAERLKGVDSTLKIQPAKLEDSAVYLCASSLTTSGGYEQYFGPGTRLTVT.

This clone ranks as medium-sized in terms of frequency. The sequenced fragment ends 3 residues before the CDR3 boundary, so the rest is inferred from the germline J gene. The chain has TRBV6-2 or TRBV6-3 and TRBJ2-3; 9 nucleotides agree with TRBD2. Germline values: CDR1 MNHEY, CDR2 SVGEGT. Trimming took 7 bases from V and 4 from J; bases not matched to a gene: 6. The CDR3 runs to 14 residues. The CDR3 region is CASIGLAQADTQYF. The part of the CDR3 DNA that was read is TGTGCCAGCATCGGACTAGCGCAGGCAGATACG.

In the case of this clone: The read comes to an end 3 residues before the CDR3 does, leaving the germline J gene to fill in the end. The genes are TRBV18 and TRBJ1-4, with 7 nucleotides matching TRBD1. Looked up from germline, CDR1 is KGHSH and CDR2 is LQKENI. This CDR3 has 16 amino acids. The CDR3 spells CASSPLGQLGNSPLFF. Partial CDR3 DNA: TGTGCCAGCTCACCGCTGGGACAGCTAGGAAATTCACCA.

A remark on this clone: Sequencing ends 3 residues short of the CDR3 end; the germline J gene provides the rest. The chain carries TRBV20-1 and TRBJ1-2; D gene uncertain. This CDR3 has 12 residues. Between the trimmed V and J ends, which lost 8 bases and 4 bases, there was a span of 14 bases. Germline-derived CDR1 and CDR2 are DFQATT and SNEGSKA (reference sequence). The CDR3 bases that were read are TGCAGTCCCTATGACACACTCTATGGC. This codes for CSPYDTLYG. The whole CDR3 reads CSPYDTLYGYTF.

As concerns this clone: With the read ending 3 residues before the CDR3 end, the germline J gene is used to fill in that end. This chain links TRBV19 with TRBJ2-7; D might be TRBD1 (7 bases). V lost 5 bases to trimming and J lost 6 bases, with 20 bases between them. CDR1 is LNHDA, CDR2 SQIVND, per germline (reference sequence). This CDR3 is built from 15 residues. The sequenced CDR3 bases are TGTGCCAGTAGTCCCGACCAGGGGGGAAGGGGCGAG. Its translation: CASSPDQGGRGE. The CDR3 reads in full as CASSPDQGGRGEQYF.

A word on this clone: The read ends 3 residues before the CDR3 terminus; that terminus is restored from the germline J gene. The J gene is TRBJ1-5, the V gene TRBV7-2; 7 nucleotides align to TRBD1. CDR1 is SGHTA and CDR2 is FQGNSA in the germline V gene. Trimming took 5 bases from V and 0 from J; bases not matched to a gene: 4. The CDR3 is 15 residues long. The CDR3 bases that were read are TGTGCCAGCAGCGACAACAGGGGTAGCAATCAGCCC. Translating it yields CASSDNRGSNQP. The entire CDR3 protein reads CASSDNRGSNQPQHF.

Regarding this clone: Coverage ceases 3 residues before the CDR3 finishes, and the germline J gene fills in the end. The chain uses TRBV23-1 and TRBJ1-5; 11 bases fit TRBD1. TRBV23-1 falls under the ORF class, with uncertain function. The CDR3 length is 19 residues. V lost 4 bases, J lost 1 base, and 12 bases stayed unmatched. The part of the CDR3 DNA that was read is TGCGCCAGCAGTCTCCGCGTCCCGGGACAGGGGGTAAGCAATCAGCCC. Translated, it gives CASSLRVPGQGVSNQP. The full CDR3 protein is CASSLRVPGQGVSNQPQHF.

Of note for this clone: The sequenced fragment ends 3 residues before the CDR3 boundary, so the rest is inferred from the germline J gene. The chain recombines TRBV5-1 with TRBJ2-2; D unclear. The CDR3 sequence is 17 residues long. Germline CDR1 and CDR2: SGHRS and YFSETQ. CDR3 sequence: CASSAKGLKTPNEKLFF. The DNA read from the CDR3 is TGCGCCAGCAGCGCTAAAGGGCTAAAAACACCTAATGAAAAG.

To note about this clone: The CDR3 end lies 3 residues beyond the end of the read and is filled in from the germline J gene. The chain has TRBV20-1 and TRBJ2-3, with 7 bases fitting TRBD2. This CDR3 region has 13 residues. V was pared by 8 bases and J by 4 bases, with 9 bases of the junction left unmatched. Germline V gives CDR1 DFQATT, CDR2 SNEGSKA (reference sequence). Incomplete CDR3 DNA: TGCAGTCCCACCGGGACTACCGCAGATACG. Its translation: CSPTGTTADT. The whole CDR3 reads CSPTGTTADTQYF.

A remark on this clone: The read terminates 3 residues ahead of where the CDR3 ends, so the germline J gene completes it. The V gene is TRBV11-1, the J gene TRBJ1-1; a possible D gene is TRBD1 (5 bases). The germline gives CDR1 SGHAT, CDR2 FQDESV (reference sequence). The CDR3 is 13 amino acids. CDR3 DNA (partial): TGTGCCAGCAGCTTTTCCTGGGGCAGGACA. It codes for CASSFSWGRT. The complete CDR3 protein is CASSFSWGRTAFF.

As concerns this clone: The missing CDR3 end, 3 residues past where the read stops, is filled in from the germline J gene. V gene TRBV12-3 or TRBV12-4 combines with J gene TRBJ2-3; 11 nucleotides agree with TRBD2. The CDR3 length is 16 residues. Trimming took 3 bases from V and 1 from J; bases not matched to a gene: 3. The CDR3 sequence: CASSFSGGAGTDTQYF. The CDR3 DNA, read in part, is TGTGCCAGCAGTTTTAGCGGGGGGGCGGGCACAGATACG.

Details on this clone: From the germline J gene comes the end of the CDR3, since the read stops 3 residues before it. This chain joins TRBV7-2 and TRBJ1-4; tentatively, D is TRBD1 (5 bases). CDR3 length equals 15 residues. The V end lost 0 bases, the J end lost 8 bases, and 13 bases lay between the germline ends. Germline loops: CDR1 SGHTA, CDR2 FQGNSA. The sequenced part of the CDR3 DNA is TGTGCCAGCAGCTTAGCCTGGGGCTTCGACGAAAAA. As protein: CASSLAWGFDEK. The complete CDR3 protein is CASSLAWGFDEKLFF.

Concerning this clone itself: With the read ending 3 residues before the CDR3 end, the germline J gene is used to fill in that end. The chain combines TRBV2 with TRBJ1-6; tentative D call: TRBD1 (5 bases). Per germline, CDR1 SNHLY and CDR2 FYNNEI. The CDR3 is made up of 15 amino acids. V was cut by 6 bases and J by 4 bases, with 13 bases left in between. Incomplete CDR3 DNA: TGTGCCAGCAGGAACAGGCGACAGTATAATTCACCC. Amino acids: CASRNRRQYNSP. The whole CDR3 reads CASRNRRQYNSPLHF.

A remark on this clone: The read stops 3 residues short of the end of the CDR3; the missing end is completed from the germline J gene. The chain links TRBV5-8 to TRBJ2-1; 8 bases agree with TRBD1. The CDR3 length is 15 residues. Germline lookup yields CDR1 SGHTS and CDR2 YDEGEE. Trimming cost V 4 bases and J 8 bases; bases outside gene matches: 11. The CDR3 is CASSLDRGEGDEQFF. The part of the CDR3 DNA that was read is TGTGCCAGCAGCCTAGACAGGGGAGAAGGGGATGAG.

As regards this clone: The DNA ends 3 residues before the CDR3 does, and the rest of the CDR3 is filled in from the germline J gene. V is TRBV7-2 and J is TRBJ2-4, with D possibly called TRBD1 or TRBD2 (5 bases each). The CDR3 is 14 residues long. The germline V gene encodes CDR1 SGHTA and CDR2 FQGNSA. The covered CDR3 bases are TGTGCCAGCAGCTTCACAGGAATCCGGGATGGT. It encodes CASSFTGIRDG. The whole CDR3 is CASSFTGIRDGQYF.